A selection of T cell receptor beta chains follows, all from one sample in a study of OX40 agonist ivuxolimab in advanced cancers. Libraries were prepared by immunoSEQ multiplex PCR; TCRdb keeps only in-frame clonotypes and omits some of them. Among approximately 100,000 clones, around nine tenths were seen once, and the ten largest hold approximately 0.54%. Sequencing used CD4+ or CD8+ T cells sorted from blood, obtained in a trial of the OX40 agonist ivuxolimab. Source of these receptors: an adult with an advanced solid tumor such as melanoma, head and neck, liver or kidney cancer. The CDR3 runs from the conserved cysteine through the conserved F or W. The order of the fields is CDR3 length, D gene, J gene, V gene, CDR3 protein. A D gene is named only where the DNA matches it firmly.

>13|NA|TRBJ2-7|TRBV7-8
CASSRPSSYEQYF
>18|NA|TRBJ1-5|TRBV5-8
CASSSARSSQGSNQPQHF
>14|TRBD2|TRBJ2-5|TRBV6-1
CASSGTGGVETQYF
>15|TRBD1|TRBJ2-1|TRBV5-1
CASLTGTDSYNEQFF
>13|NA|TRBJ2-5|TRBV7-3
CASSLRGQETQYF
>14|NA|TRBJ1-1|TRBV2
CASSDTDTNTEAFF
>14|NA|TRBJ2-2|TRBV29-1
CSVRRDRNTGELFF
>14|TRBD1|TRBJ1-2|TRBV19
CASTPQGNKGGYTF
>14|TRBD2|TRBJ2-1|TRBV10-3
CAITRGGALDEQFF
>17|NA|TRBJ2-3|TRBV14
CASSQDGPGEGTDTQYF
>15|TRBD2|TRBJ2-3|TRBV7-9
CASSLVSGNTDTQYF
>16|NA|TRBJ2-1|TRBV9
CASSATSGGSYNEQFF
>12|NA|TRBJ2-7|TRBV18
CASSLDRYEQYF
>16|NA|TRBJ1-1|TRBV9
CASSFDGGNGVGEAFF
>14|NA|TRBJ2-7|TRBV27
CASSLQGPTYEQYF
>16|NA|TRBJ2-2|TRBV7-9
CASSLAIPPDTGELFF
>15|NA|TRBJ2-1|TRBV7-3
CASSRDSSPYNEQFF
>12|NA|TRBJ2-2|TRBV13
CASTSGTGELFF
>16|NA|TRBJ1-3|TRBV19
CASRSLYGGYGNTIYF
>15|NA|TRBJ2-7|TRBV5-6
CASSLGGRVRYEQYF
>17|TRBD1|TRBJ1-2|TRBV27
CASSLLTPATGGYGYTF
>19|NA|TRBJ2-6|TRBV11-2
CASSPDWAARTRGANVLTF
>15|TRBD1|TRBJ2-3|TRBV18
CASSGGTGVEDTQYF
>14|TRBD2|TRBJ2-5|TRBV9
CASSPGTSQETQYF
>17|NA|TRBJ2-2|TRBV4-1
CASSQERGRTNTGELFF
>15|NA|TRBJ1-2|TRBV5-1
CASSLEGTTIYGYTF
>14|TRBD2|TRBJ2-5|TRBV18
CASSPSGGLETQYF
>12|NA|TRBJ1-2|TRBV15
CATSALGYGYTF
>14|NA|TRBJ1-1|TRBV4-2
CASSQGGGLPEAFF
>16|NA|TRBJ1-1|TRBV7-6
CASSLVGAGSPTEAFF
>16|TRBD2|TRBJ2-1|TRBV7-3
CASSRRGTSGGNEQFF
>13|NA|TRBJ1-2|TRBV18
CASSPTSRPGYTF
>14|NA|TRBJ2-1|TRBV5-4
CASSLGGVYNEQFF
>14|NA|TRBJ2-1|TRBV4-1
CASSSRPTEDEQFF
>15|TRBD1|TRBJ1-5|TRBV7-9
CASSPQGGGNQPQHF
>16|NA|TRBJ1-5|TRBV28
CASSLGGATSRQPQHF
>13|TRBD1|TRBJ1-1|TRBV19
CASSKTGGTEAFF
>16|NA|TRBJ1-4|TRBV6-1
CASSEILTEGNEKLFF
>14|NA|TRBJ1-5|TRBV5-4
CASSFGGNNQPQHF
>16|NA|TRBJ1-3|TRBV7-2
CASSQNRGGSGNTIYF
>16|NA|TRBJ1-1|TRBV21-1
CASSKALSPGGNEAFF
>15|NA|TRBJ2-1|TRBV18
CASSPPDSSYNEQFF